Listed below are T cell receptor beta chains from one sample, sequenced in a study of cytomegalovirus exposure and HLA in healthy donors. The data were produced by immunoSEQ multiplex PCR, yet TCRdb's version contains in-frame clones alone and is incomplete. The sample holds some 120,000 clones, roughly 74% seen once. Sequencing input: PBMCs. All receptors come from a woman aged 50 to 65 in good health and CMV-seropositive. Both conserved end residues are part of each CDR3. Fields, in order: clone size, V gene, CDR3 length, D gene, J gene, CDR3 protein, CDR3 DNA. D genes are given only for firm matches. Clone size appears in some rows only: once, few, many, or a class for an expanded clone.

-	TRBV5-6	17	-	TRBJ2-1	CASSSPLQGLVRNEQFF	TGTGCCAGCAGCTCACCCTTACAGGGATTAGTGAGGAATGAGCAGTTCTTC
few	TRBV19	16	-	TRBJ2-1	CASSLAPTPRKDEQFF	TGTGCCAGTAGTCTCGCTCCCACACCTAGAAAGGATGAGCAGTTCTTC
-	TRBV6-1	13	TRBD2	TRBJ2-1	CAVRLADYNEQFF	TGTGCCGTACGACTAGCGGACTACAATGAGCAGTTCTTC
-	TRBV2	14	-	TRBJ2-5	CASSDHQGPETQYF	TGTGCCAGCAGTGACCACCAGGGGCCAGAGACCCAGTACTTC
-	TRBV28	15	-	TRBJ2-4	CASSDGGSTFHIQYF	TGTGCCAGCAGCGATGGCGGGTCCACTTTTCACATTCAGTACTTC
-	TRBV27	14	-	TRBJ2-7	CAQREDGHYYEQYF	TGTGCCCAAAGGGAGGACGGCCATTACTACGAGCAGTACTTC
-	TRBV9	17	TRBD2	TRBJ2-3	CASSVRGLAGGSDTQYF	TGTGCCAGCAGCGTGCGTGGTCTAGCGGGGGGATCAGATACGCAGTATTTT
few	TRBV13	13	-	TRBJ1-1	CASRPTVNTEAFF	TGTGCCAGCAGGCCCACAGTGAACACTGAAGCTTTCTTT
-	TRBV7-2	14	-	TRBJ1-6	CASSLFLLQSPLHF	TGTGCCAGCAGCTTATTCCTCTTACAATCACCCCTCCACTTT
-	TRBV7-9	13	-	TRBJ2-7	CASSLSGGHEQYF	TGTGCCAGCAGCTTATCTGGGGGCCACGAGCAGTACTTC
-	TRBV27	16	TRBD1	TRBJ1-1	CASSKNRGEGMSGAFF	TGTGCCAGCAGTAAGAACAGGGGCGAAGGTATGTCGGGAGCTTTCTTT
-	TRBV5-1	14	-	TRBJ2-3	CASSFSSGVNTQYF	TGCGCCAGCAGCTTTAGTAGCGGAGTTAATACGCAGTATTTT
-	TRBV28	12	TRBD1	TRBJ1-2	CASSLSGGYYTF	TGTGCCAGCAGTTTATCAGGGGGATACTACACCTTC
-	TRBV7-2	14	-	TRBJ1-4	CASSMGAHQEKLFF	TGTGCCAGCAGCATGGGGGCGCATCAAGAAAAACTGTTTTTT
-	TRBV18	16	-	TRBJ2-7	CASSPSTGSTSYEQYF	TGTGCCAGCTCACCTTCTACAGGGTCCACCTCCTACGAGCAGTACTTC
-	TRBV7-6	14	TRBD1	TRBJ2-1	CASSYQDRYNEQFF	TGTGCCAGCAGCTACCAGGACAGGTACAATGAGCAGTTCTTC
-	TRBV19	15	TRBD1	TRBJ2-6	CASSDRGRGANVLTF	TGTGCCAGTAGCGACAGGGGGAGAGGGGCCAACGTCCTGACTTTC
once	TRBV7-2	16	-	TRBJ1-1	CASSPHMAGMNTEAFF	TGTGCCAGCAGCCCACATATGGCAGGGATGAACACTGAAGCTTTCTTT
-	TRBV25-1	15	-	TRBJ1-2	CASTESFGHNYGYTF	TGTGCCAGCACTGAGAGTTTTGGACACAACTATGGCTACACCTTC
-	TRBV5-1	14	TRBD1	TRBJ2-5	CASSWGQYQETQYF	TGCGCCAGCAGCTGGGGACAGTACCAAGAGACCCAGTACTTC
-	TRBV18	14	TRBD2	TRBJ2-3	CASSPTSGTDTQYF	TGTGCCAGCTCACCGACTAGCGGCACAGATACGCAGTATTTT
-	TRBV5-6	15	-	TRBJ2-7	CASSFNGGGWGEQYF	TGTGCCAGCAGCTTTAATGGTGGGGGCTGGGGGGAGCAGTACTTC